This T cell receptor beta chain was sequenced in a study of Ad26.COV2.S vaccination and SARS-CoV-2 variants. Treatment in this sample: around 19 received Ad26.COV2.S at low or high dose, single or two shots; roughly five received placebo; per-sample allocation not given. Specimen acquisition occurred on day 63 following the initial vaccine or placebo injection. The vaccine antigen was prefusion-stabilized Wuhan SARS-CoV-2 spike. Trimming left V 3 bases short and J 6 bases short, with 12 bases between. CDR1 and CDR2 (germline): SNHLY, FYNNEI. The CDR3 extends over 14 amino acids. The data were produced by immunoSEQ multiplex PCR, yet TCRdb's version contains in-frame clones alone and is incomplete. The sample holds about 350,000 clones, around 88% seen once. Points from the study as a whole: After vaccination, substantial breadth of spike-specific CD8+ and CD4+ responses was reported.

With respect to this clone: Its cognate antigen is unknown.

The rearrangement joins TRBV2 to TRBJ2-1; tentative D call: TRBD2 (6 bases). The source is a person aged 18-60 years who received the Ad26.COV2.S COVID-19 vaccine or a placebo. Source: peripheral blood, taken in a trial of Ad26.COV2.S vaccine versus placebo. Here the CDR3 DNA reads TGTGCCAGCAGTGAGGCTAGCGTGACCAATGAGCAGTTCTTC. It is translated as CASSEASVTNEQFF.